These 16 T cell receptor beta chains came from one sample sequenced in a study of blood T cell repertoires in COVID-19. Produced via immunoSEQ multiplex PCR; TCRdb's table is partial and in-frame only. The sample has about 370,000 clones, about 89% seen once. The sample consisted of peripheral blood. Receptor source: a woman in her twenties or thirties with COVID-19, enrolled during active disease.

This clone was seen once. The chain links TRBV5-1 to TRBJ2-3; a possible D gene is TRBD1 (5 bases). Trimming shortened V by 0 bases and J by 0 bases, and 11 bases separated the two germline ends. CDR1 and CDR2 from the germline V gene are SGHRS and YFSETQ. The CDR3 is made up of 16 amino acids. CDR3 sequence: CASSLGQHTSTDTQYF. The CDR3 DNA reads TGCGCCAGCAGCTTGGGACAGCATACTAGCACAGATACGCAGTATTTT.

This clone was counted between two and nine times. V and J are TRBV6-5 and TRBJ1-1, with 9 bases that match TRBD1. The CDR3 covers 14 residues. From germline, CDR1 is MNHEY and CDR2 SVGAGI. Trimming took 6 bases from V and 4 from J; bases not matched to a gene: 6. The CDR3 nucleotides read TGTGCCAGCAGCCTACAGGGGGCGGGCACTGAAGCTTTCTTT. Translating gives CASSLQGAGTEAFF.

This chain links TRBV10-3 with TRBJ2-5; possibly TRBD1 for D (5 bases). V lost 2 bases and J lost 0, with 7 bases in between. The CDR3 runs 14 residues. The V gene's germline CDR1 is ENHRY and CDR2 SYGVKD. The CDR3 region has the DNA TGTGCCATCAGTGAGGGGGCAAACCAAGAGACCCAGTACTTC. It translates to CAISEGANQETQYF.

CDR3 residues: CASSPRMDRPYTF. The CDR3 DNA follows: TGTGCCAGCAGCCCGCGAATGGACAGACCCTACACCTTC. This chain uses TRBV9 with TRBJ1-2; possibly TRBD1 for D (6 bases). Trimming stripped 4 bases from V and 10 bases from J, with 17 bases between. The germline CDR1 and CDR2 sequences are SGDLS and YYNGEE. The CDR3 runs 13 residues.

This clone was observed a few times. This chain joins TRBV6-5 and TRBJ2-2, with D possibly matching TRBD1 (5 bases). The CDR3 consists of 12 residues. V lost 6 bases to trimming and J lost 7 bases, with 9 bases between them. Germline assignment: CDR1 MNHEY and CDR2 SVGAGI. CDR3 sequence reads: CASRPGFGELFF. The CDR3 DNA reads as TGTGCCAGCAGACCAGGGTTCGGGGAGCTGTTTTTT.

Here the CDR3 reads CASSRSVLGEVDTGELFF. CDR3 coding DNA: TGTGCCAGCAGCCGATCCGTCTTGGGGGAGGTTGACACCGGGGAGCTGTTTTTT. The chain employs TRBV11-3 and TRBJ2-2; perhaps TRBD2 as D (6 bases). The ends were cut back, 5 bases at V and 3 bases at J, with 22 bases in the middle. Germline loops: CDR1 SGHNT, CDR2 YENEEA. The CDR3 contains 18 residues.

For this clone: An end of the junction differs from the germline gene, which may be a read error. This chain links TRBV11-2 with TRBJ1-1; D remains unclear. The germline gives CDR1 SGHAT, CDR2 FQNNGV. This CDR3 has 12 residues. CDR3 residues: CATSRVNTEAFF. CDR3 bases: TGTGCCACCAGCCGGGTGAACACTGAAGCTTTCTTT.

V gene TRBV19 combines with J gene TRBJ1-1, with a tentative D call TRBD1 (5 bases). The CDR3 length is 14 residues. Germline CDR1 and CDR2: LNHDA and SQIVND (reference sequence). The ends were cut back, 1 base at V and 5 bases at J, with 11 bases in the middle. The CDR3 sequence is CASSIVGGGTEAFF. In nucleotides, the CDR3 is TGTGCCAGTAGTATAGTTGGGGGGGGAACTGAAGCTTTCTTT. Variable domain in full (rest from reference TRBV19 and TRBJ1-1): DGGITQSPKYLFRKEGQNVTLSCEQNLNHDAMYWYRQDPGQGLRLIYYSQIVNDFQKGDIAEGYSVSREKKESFPLTVTSAQKNPTAFYLCASSIVGGGTEAFFGQGTRLTVV.

V and J are TRBV10-3 and TRBJ2-5; 9 nucleotides line up with TRBD2. CDR3 length equals 15 residues. V was clipped by 10 bases and J by 1 base; unmatched bases: 10. The germline gives CDR1 ENHRY, CDR2 SYGVKD. Here the CDR3 reads CATTPGRGGQETQYF. CDR3 DNA sequence: TGTGCCACCACCCCGGGGCGGGGGGGCCAAGAGACCCAGTACTTC.

This clone is a singleton in its sample. The rearrangement links TRBV2 to TRBJ1-6; 8 bases align to TRBD1. V dropped 8 bases and J dropped 10; count of bases not matched to a gene: 10. This CDR3 has 14 residues. Germline CDR1 reads SNHLY; CDR2 reads FYNNEI. The chain's CDR3 is CASGRDRRPSPLHF. CDR3 in DNA: TGTGCCAGCGGAAGGGACAGGCGCCCCTCACCCCTCCACTTT.

This clone was counted a single time. Written as DNA, the CDR3 is TGTGCCAGCAGTCCCGGCCAGACAGGGTTTCTGTTTTCGAACACTGAAGCTTTCTTT. It specifies CASSPGQTGFLFSNTEAFF. This chain uses TRBV28 with TRBJ1-1, with TRBD1 identical over 7 bases. The CDR3 runs 19 residues. Germline lookup yields CDR1 MDHEN and CDR2 SYDVKM. Trimming at V came to 5 bases and at J to 1 base, leaving 19 bases not matched to a gene. Looking up the rest from reference TRBV28 and TRBJ1-1 gives the full variable domain: DVKVTQSSRYLVKRTGEKVFLECVQDMDHENMFWYRQDPGLGLRLIYFSYDVKMKEKGDIPEGYSVSREKKERFSLILESASTNQTSMYLCASSPGQTGFLFSNTEAFFGQGTRLTVV.

The chain is built from TRBV7-2 and TRBJ1-1; 9 nucleotides align to TRBD1. Germline assignment: CDR1 SGHTA and CDR2 FQGNSA. Trimming at V came to 5 bases and at J to 5 bases, leaving 9 bases not matched to a gene. This CDR3 spans 15 amino acids. This chain's CDR3 is CASSAQQGAPTEAFF. For the CDR3, the DNA is TGTGCCAGCAGCGCGCAACAGGGGGCGCCAACTGAAGCTTTCTTT.

This chain joins TRBV4-3 and TRBJ1-4; 9 bases align to TRBD1. CDR3 length equals 15 residues. Germline V gene data show CDR1 as LGHNA and CDR2 as YSLEER. J lost 7 bases, V lost 0 bases, and 3 bases had no gene match. The CDR3 sequence is CASSQEDRGFEKLFF. CDR3 nucleotides: TGCGCCAGCAGCCAAGAGGACAGGGGCTTTGAAAAACTGTTTTTT.

The genes are TRBV27 and TRBJ2-2, with D perhaps TRBD2 (6 bases). The CDR3 extends over 14 amino acids. The germline gives CDR1 MNHEY, CDR2 SMNVEV (reference sequence). Trimming removed 6 bases at V and 2 bases at J, with 10 bases between. CDR3 region: CASRPTSNTGELFF. DNA for the CDR3: TGTGCCAGCAGGCCAACTAGCAACACCGGGGAGCTGTTTTTT.

The chain joins TRBV18 to TRBJ1-1; TRBD1 matches 8 bases. J was trimmed by 0 bases and V by 6 bases; bases with no gene match: 9. In germline, CDR1 is KGHSH, CDR2 LQKENI. The CDR3 loop spans 16 amino acids. The DNA for the CDR3 is TGTGCCAGCTCCAAGGACAGGGTACTAATGAACACTGAAGCTTTCTTT. Amino acid sequence: CASSKDRVLMNTEAFF.

The chain joins TRBV5-4 to TRBJ1-1; D gene uncertain. V lost 5 bases and J 1 base, leaving 6 bases between the germline ends. Germline values: CDR1 SGHNT, CDR2 YYREEE (reference sequence). The CDR3 contains 12 residues. CDR3 DNA: TGTGCCAGCAGTTACACGAACACTGAAGCTTTCTTT. Protein sequence: CASSYTNTEAFF. Full variable domain (outside the CDR3, taken from reference TRBV5-4 and TRBJ1-1): ETGVTQSPTHLIKTRGQQVTLRCSSQSGHNTVSWYQQALGQGPQFIFQYYREEENGRGNFPPRFSGLQFPNYSSELNVNALELDDSALYLCASSYTNTEAFFGQGTRLTVV.